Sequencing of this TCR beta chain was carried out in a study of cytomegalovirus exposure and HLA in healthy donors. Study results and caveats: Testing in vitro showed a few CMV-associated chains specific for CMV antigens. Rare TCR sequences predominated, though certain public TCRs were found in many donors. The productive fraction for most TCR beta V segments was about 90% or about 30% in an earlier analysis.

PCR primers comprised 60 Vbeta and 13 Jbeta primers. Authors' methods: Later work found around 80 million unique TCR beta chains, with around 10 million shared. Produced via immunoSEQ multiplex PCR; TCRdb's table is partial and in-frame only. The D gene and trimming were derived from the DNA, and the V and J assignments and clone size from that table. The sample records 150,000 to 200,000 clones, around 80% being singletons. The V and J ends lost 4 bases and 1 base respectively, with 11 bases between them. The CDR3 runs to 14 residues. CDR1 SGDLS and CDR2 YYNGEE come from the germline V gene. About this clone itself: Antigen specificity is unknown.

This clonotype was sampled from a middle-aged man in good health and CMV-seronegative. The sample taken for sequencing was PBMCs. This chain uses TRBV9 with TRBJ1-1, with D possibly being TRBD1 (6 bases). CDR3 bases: TGTGCCAGCAGCATCTTGGGGGCGAACACTGAAGCTTTCTTT. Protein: CASSILGANTEAFF. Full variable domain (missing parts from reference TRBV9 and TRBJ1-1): DSGVTQTPKHLITATGQRVTLRCSPRSGDLSVYWYQQSLDQGLQFLIQYYNGEERAKGNILERFSAQQFPDLHSELNLSSLELGDSALYFCASSILGANTEAFFGQGTRLTVV.